The sequence of this T cell receptor (beta chain) was determined in a study of T cell responses to AZD1222 COVID-19 vaccine. Across the whole study: Analysis merged second doses at about 4 or about 12 weeks.

Here immunoSEQ multiplex PCR was the method, and the copy in TCRdb shows in-frame clones only, minus some. The data contain about 130,000 clones, over 90% of them singletons. Germline-derived CDR1 and CDR2 are SGHVS and FQNEAQ. Trimming shortened V by 2 bases and J by 4 bases, and 11 bases separated the two germline ends. CDR3 size: 14 residues. The material was peripheral blood, obtained on day 0 of AZD1222 vaccination. This TCR came from an adult in good health. This chain connects TRBV7-8 to TRBJ1-2; weak D call: TRBD1 (5 bases). The chain's CDR3 is CASSLTQQGYGYTF. CDR3 bases: TGTGCCAGCAGCTTAACCCAGCAGGGCTATGGCTACACCTTC.